This T cell receptor beta chain was obtained from a study of blood T cell repertoires in COVID-19. Sequencing was performed with immunoSEQ multiplex PCR; in TCRdb, only in-frame clones are kept and a portion is missing. The sample lists fewer than 300,000 clones; roughly nine tenths were seen once. Germline-derived CDR1 and CDR2 are LGHDT and YNNKEL (reference sequence). V was pared by 7 bases and J by 2 bases, with 4 bases of the junction left unmatched. This CDR3 has 14 amino acids. Seattle patients were enrolled during active infection and followed longitudinally. The chain employs TRBV3-1 (or the pseudogene TRBV3-2) and TRBJ2-7; 11 bases are a match to TRBD2. The material sequenced was peripheral blood. The sequence came from a woman aged 25 to 39 with COVID-19, enrolled during active disease. In nucleotides, the CDR3 is TGTGCCAGCACCCGTAGCGGGGGGGCCTACGAGCAGTACTTC. Protein sequence: CASTRSGGAYEQYF.